These 16 T cell receptor beta chains were sequenced from one sample in a study of T cell repertoires in cytomegalovirus infection. TCRdb reprocessed the reads with MiXCR, giving one entry per CDR3 protein. The sample yields about 440,000 distinct CDR3 sequences, 25% to 40% seen once. Sequenced input: PBMCs. These receptors came from a human donor in good health (CMV status not recorded). Some clones in this sample may be carry-over from other donors' samples.

The chain carries TRBV19 and TRBJ2-3; D is possibly TRBD1 or TRBD2 (5 bases each). This CDR3 region has 13 residues. CDR1 is LNHDA and CDR2 is SQIVND in the germline V gene (reference sequence). Trimming pared 6 bases from V and 7 bases from J, leaving 14 bases between. CDR3 in amino acids: CASRQVGVNTQYF. The CDR3, as DNA: TGTGCCAGTAGGCAGGTGGGGGTGAATACGCAGTATTTT. The variable domain in full, completed from reference TRBV19 and TRBJ2-3, reads DGGITQSPKYLFRKEGQNVTLSCEQNLNHDAMYWYRQDPGQGLRLIYYSQIVNDFQKGDIAEGYSVSREKKESFPLTVTSAQKNPTAFYLCASRQVGVNTQYFGPGTRLTVL.

This chain uses TRBV19 with TRBJ2-7, with TRBD1 identical over 9 bases. The CDR3 runs to 14 residues. V lost 1 base, J lost 11 bases, and 9 bases stayed unmatched. Germline values: CDR1 LNHDA, CDR2 SQIVND (reference sequence). The DNA for the CDR3 is TGTGCCAGTAGTATAGGAGGGACAGGGTATCAGGAGTACTTC. Protein sequence: CASSIGGTGYQEYF.

This clonotype was found many times. V is TRBV18 and J is TRBJ2-7, with 9 bases matching TRBD1. Germline V gene data show CDR1 as KGHSH and CDR2 as LQKENI. V lost 8 bases, J lost 4 bases, and 9 bases stayed unmatched. The CDR3 is 14 amino acids. The CDR3 protein is CASSPGTGTYEQYF. The CDR3 region has the DNA TGTGCCAGCAGCCCGGGGACAGGGACTTACGAGCAGTACTTC.

This sequence joins TRBV2 and TRBJ2-3; 8 nucleotides agree with TRBD1. CDR1 is SNHLY, CDR2 FYNNEI, per germline. The CDR3 sequence is 16 residues long. Trimming took 7 bases from V and 3 from J; bases not matched to a gene: 12. CDR3 amino acids: CASIKSKDRATDTQYF. DNA for the CDR3: TGTGCCAGCATAAAGTCGAAGGACAGGGCAACAGATACGCAGTATTTT.

This clonotype has at least ten counts. The chain is built from TRBV7-2 and TRBJ2-3, with 10 bases fitting TRBD2. Trimming at V came to 6 bases and at J to 3 bases, leaving 9 bases not matched to a gene. CDR1 SGHTA and CDR2 FQGNSA come from the germline V gene. The CDR3 is 16 residues long. The CDR3 bases are TGTGCCAGCAGTCCCCACAGCGGGGGGGCAACAGATACGCAGTATTTT. Translation: CASSPHSGGATDTQYF. Filled out from reference TRBV7-2 and TRBJ2-3, the complete variable domain reads GAGVSQSPSNKVTEKGKDVELRCDPISGHTALYWYRQSLGQGLEFLIYFQGNSAPDKSGLPSDRFSAERTGGSVSTLTIQRTQQEDSAVYLCASSPHSGGATDTQYFGPGTRLTVL.

This clonotype was picked up many times. The CDR3 here is CASTQNRKGNSPLHF. CDR3 sequence (DNA): TGTGCCAGCACCCAGAACCGGAAGGGTAATTCACCCCTCCACTTT. The rearrangement joins TRBV12-3 or TRBV12-4 to TRBJ1-6, with no clear D. V was cut by 7 bases and J by 6 bases, with 16 bases left in between. The CDR3 totals 15 residues.

V is TRBV11-2 and J is TRBJ1-6; D unclear. V gave up 2 bases and J gave up 0 bases, with 8 bases separating them. CDR1 is SGHAT and CDR2 is FQNNGV in the germline V gene. The CDR3 consists of 16 residues. For the CDR3, the DNA is TGTGCCAGCAGCTTACACCGGAGCTCCTATAATTCACCCCTCCACTTT. Amino acids: CASSLHRSSYNSPLHF.

The genes are TRBV20-1 and TRBJ2-1, with TRBD2 identical over 7 bases. CDR1 DFQATT and CDR2 SNEGSKA come from the germline V gene (reference sequence). V dropped 5 bases and J dropped 1; count of bases not matched to a gene: 17. The CDR3 is made up of 18 amino acids. The DNA of the CDR3 is TGCAGTGCTCCTTCACTGCGGACTAGTCGAGGGTCCTACAATGAGCAGTTCTTC. Protein sequence: CSAPSLRTSRGSYNEQFF.

In this sample, this clonotype turned up a few times. The chain combines TRBV4-1 with TRBJ2-2, with 10 bases lining up with TRBD1. The CDR3 consists of 16 residues. V dropped 6 bases and J dropped 4; count of bases not matched to a gene: 8. Germline CDR1 reads MGHRA; CDR2 reads YSYEKL. The chain's CDR3 is CASSLRQGAPTGELFF. The CDR3 bases are TGCGCCAGCAGTCTCCGACAGGGGGCGCCCACCGGGGAGCTGTTTTTT.

This clonotype was recorded at least ten times. The genes are TRBV4-1 and TRBJ2-1, with D possibly TRBD2 on 5 matching bases. Looked up from germline, CDR1 is MGHRA and CDR2 is YSYEKL. This CDR3 spans 11 amino acids. V was shortened by 1 base and J by 10 bases, with 5 bases between the two germline ends. CDR3 amino acids: CASSQAGEQFF. The CDR3 region has the DNA TGCGCCAGCAGCCAAGCGGGGGAGCAGTTCTTC.

The sample holds many counts of this clonotype. The V gene is TRBV20-1, the J gene TRBJ2-7; TRBD1 or TRBD2 may be the D gene (7 bases each). Germline V CDR1 and CDR2: DFQATT, SNEGSKA (reference sequence). The CDR3 length is 12 residues. Trimming cost V 3 bases and J 7 bases, with 13 bases left between them. This chain's CDR3 is CSARNRGGEQYF. The CDR3 DNA is TGCAGTGCTAGGAACAGGGGAGGGGAGCAGTACTTC.

This chain joins TRBV2 and TRBJ2-2, with D unresolved. Trimming removed 5 bases at V and 3 bases at J, with 4 bases between. CDR1 is SNHLY, CDR2 FYNNEI, per germline. This CDR3 contains 12 residues. The CDR3 nucleotides are TGTGCCAGCAGTCGTTACACCGGGGAGCTGTTTTTT. Its protein is CASSRYTGELFF.

The sample holds a few counts of this clonotype. The rearrangement links TRBV7-2 to TRBJ2-7; tentatively, D is TRBD1 or TRBD2 (7 bases each). Germline lookup yields CDR1 SGHTA and CDR2 FQGNSA. The length of the CDR3 is 13 residues. V gave up 5 bases and J gave up 4 bases, with 12 bases separating them. The DNA of the CDR3 is TGTGCCAGCAGCCACCAGGGGGGGTACGAGCAGTACTTC. Residues: CASSHQGGYEQYF.

This clonotype was detected ten times or more. This chain uses TRBV6-4 with TRBJ2-3, with D possibly TRBD2 on 6 matching bases. The V gene's germline CDR1 is MRHNA and CDR2 SNTAGT. This CDR3 spans 16 amino acids. V was shortened by 0 bases and J by 2 bases, with 12 bases between the two germline ends. CDR3 sequence: CASSDSARGDTDTQYF. In DNA form, the CDR3 reads TGTGCCAGCAGTGACTCGGCGCGGGGAGACACAGATACGCAGTATTTT.

About this clonotype itself: One end of the junction fails to match germline, which may point to a read error. V usage is TRBV10-3 and J usage is TRBJ1-4; D uncertain. This CDR3 has 14 residues. Germline V gives CDR1 ENHRY, CDR2 SYGVKD. CDR3 nucleotides: TGTGACATCAGTGAACCGGGCCTCAATGAAAAACTGTTTTTT. Its translation is CDISEPGLNEKLFF.

The sample holds many counts of this clonotype. The chain has TRBV7-2 and TRBJ1-3; TRBD1 matches 9 bases. The germline CDR1 and CDR2 sequences are SGHTA and FQGNSA. The length of the CDR3 is 15 residues. Germline trimming cut 5 bases from V and 4 bases from J; bases unmatched to any gene: 6. This CDR3 reads CASSPGTGRGNTIYF. In DNA, the CDR3 is TGTGCCAGCAGCCCCGGGACAGGGAGGGGAAACACCATATATTTT.